This T cell receptor beta chain was observed in a study of early T cells in non-severe SARS-CoV-2 infection. Study-level information: Chains from this unsorted whole-blood bulk RNA could not be paired.

Whole-study results and caveats: In VDJdb matching, anti-spike CD8 responses were favored while private and CD4 specificities went missing.

Only a few counts were recorded for this clonotype. Its antigen is still unknown. This CDR3 contains 16 residues. The germline CDR1 and CDR2 sequences are SGHRS and YFSETQ. V lost 3 bases and J lost 4; bases outside the gene matches: 8. The protocol attached unique molecular identifiers to individual cDNA molecules. From the 5' RACE reads, TCRdb called clonotypes with MiXCR, one entry per CDR3 protein. This sample has tens of thousands of distinct CDR3 sequences, with roughly 5.2% found just once. The chain combines TRBV5-1 with TRBJ2-2; 8 bases line up with TRBD1. Specimen: whole blood. This TCR was sampled from an adult who was a healthcare worker with PCR-confirmed SARS-CoV-2 infection or an uninfected control (not recorded which). In DNA, the CDR3 is TGCGCCAGCAGCTGGGGGACAGGAGGCGTCACCGGGGAGCTGTTTTTT. This sequence encodes CASSWGTGGVTGELFF.